The sample holds one count of the clone carrying this TCR beta chain. Its antigen is not identified. These data come from a study of cytomegalovirus exposure and HLA in healthy donors. Across the whole study: Earlier findings included some 120 million unique TCR beta sequences obtained from 150 million to 200 million T cells. General study results and limits: When analyzed later, a missense DCLRE1C variant was found to be linked to TCR beta V- and J-gene trimming. Rarity marked most TCR sequences, yet some public TCRs occurred in many donors. No immune exposure information besides CMV serostatus was available.

The PCR employed 60 Vbeta primers together with 13 Jbeta primers. The assay was immunoSEQ multiplex PCR, and TCRdb's table has in-frame clones only and misses some. Counted here are about 180,000 clones, about 85% occurring once; the ten biggest clones make up less than 1.5%. CDR1 is MNHEY, CDR2 SMNVEV, per germline (reference sequence). V lost 10 bases to trimming and J lost 4 bases; unmatched junction nucleotides: 17. This CDR3 contains 16 residues. This chain links TRBV27 with TRBJ2-7; 9 bases line up with TRBD1. This TCR was recovered from a girl aged 5-17 years in good health and CMV-seropositive. The sample comprised PBMCs. CDR3 in DNA: TGTGCCATACCCTTCCCGGGACAGGGACTTTGGTACGAGCAGTACTTC. It yields the protein CAIPFPGQGLWYEQYF.